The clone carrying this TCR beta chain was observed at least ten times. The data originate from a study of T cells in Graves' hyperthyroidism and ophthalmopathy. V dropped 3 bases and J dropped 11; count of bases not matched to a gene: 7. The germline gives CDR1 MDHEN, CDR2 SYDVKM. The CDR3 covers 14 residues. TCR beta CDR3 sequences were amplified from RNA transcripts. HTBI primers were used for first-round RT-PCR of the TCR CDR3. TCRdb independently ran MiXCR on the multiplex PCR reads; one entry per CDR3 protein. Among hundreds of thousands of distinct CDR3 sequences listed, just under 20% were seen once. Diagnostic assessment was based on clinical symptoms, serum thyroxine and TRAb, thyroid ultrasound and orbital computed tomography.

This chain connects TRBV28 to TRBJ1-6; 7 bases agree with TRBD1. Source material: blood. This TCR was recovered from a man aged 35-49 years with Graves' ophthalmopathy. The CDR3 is CASSLTGMVTPLHF. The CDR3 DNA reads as TGTGCCAGCAGTTTGACAGGGATGGTTACACCCCTCCACTTT.